These T cell receptor beta chains were read from a single sample in a study of identical twins. From the 5' RACE reads, TCRdb called clonotypes with MiXCR, one entry per CDR3 protein. The sample shows about 550,000 distinct CDR3 sequences, approximately 20% of them seen only once. These records were also assigned to another study, of yellow fever vaccine responses in identical twins.

Sequences were obtained from CD4+ T cells sorted from blood. The source is a woman between 18 and 29 years old in good health. Both conserved end residues are part of each CDR3. Each record gives: J gene, clone size, D gene, V gene, CDR3 protein, CDR3 DNA. D genes are given only for firm matches. A clone size is listed for some rows: how often the clone was seen (once, few, many), or a class if it is expanded.

J: TRBJ2-6
size: NA
D: NA
V: TRBV5-5
CDR3: CASSENRAGRTGANVLTF
DNA: TGTGCCAGCAGCGAAAACAGGGCGGGTAGGACTGGGGCCAACGTCCTGACTTTC

J: TRBJ1-6
size: NA
D: NA
V: TRBV12-3/TRBV12-4
CDR3: CASSLRYRSPLHF
DNA: TGTGCCAGCAGTTTACGGTACCGCTCACCCCTCCACTTT

J: TRBJ2-5
size: NA
D: NA
V: TRBV2
CDR3: CASPRRGARETQYF
DNA: TGTGCCAGCCCGAGAAGAGGGGCTAGGGAGACCCAGTACTTC

J: TRBJ2-3
size: NA
D: NA
V: TRBV29-1
CDR3: CSVEPNRGASGGTDTQYF
DNA: TGCAGCGTTGAACCCAACCGGGGGGCTAGCGGAGGCACAGATACGCAGTATTTT

J: TRBJ2-1
size: NA
D: NA
V: TRBV7-9
CDR3: CASSFRDSPSYNEQFF
DNA: TGTGCCAGCAGCTTTCGCGACAGTCCCTCCTACAATGAGCAGTTCTTC

J: TRBJ1-1
size: few
D: NA
V: TRBV18
CDR3: CASSPPIGAEGGTEAFF
DNA: TGTGCCAGCTCACCACCGATCGGGGCAGAGGGAGGGACTGAAGCTTTCTTT

J: TRBJ2-4
size: NA
D: NA
V: TRBV28
CDR3: CASSSYRTKNIQYF
DNA: TGTGCCAGCAGTTCCTACAGGACCAAAAACATTCAGTACTTC

J: TRBJ1-1
size: NA
D: NA
V: TRBV20-1
CDR3: CSARTGKNTEAFF
DNA: TGCAGTGCTAGGACAGGAAAGAACACTGAAGCTTTCTTT

J: TRBJ2-2
size: few
D: TRBD1
V: TRBV10-3
CDR3: CAIRPGTGSNTGELFF
DNA: TGTGCCATCAGACCCGGGACAGGTTCAAACACCGGGGAGCTGTTTTTT

J: TRBJ2-3
size: NA
D: TRBD2
V: TRBV11-2
CDR3: CASSPGTSTNTQYF
DNA: TGTGCCAGCAGCCCCGGGACTAGCACTAATACGCAGTATTTT

J: TRBJ2-7
size: NA
D: NA
V: TRBV9
CDR3: CASSVGQATYEQYF
DNA: TGTGCCAGCAGCGTAGGGCAGGCTACATACGAGCAGTACTTC

J: TRBJ1-1
size: few
D: TRBD1
V: TRBV20-1
CDR3: CSAPSSGTGVLNTEAFF
DNA: TGCAGTGCTCCCTCCTCCGGGACAGGGGTCTTGAACACTGAAGCTTTCTTT

J: TRBJ2-2
size: few
D: NA
V: TRBV20-1
CDR3: CSARRVSGELFF
DNA: TGCAGTGCTAGACGGGTGTCCGGGGAGCTGTTTTTT

J: TRBJ1-5
size: NA
D: NA
V: TRBV12-3/TRBV12-4
CDR3: CASSLEKNLNQPQHF
DNA: TGTGCCAGCAGTTTAGAAAAGAATCTCAATCAGCCCCAGCATTTT

J: TRBJ2-1
size: NA
D: NA
V: TRBV4-1
CDR3: CASSPTHGSSYNEQFF
DNA: TGCGCCAGCAGCCCTACACACGGTTCCTCCTACAATGAGCAGTTCTTC

J: TRBJ2-7
size: few
D: NA
V: TRBV6-1
CDR3: CASSVGGAYEQYF
DNA: TGTGCCAGCAGTGTTGGGGGAGCCTACGAGCAGTACTTC

J: TRBJ2-1
size: NA
D: NA
V: TRBV28
CDR3: CASSRTRDRSYNEQFF
DNA: TGTGCCAGCAGTCGCACTAGGGATCGCTCCTACAATGAGCAGTTCTTC

J: TRBJ2-1
size: many
D: TRBD1
V: TRBV20-1
CDR3: CSANRGLSYNEQFF
DNA: TGCAGTGCCAACAGGGGGCTTTCCTACAATGAGCAGTTCTTC

J: TRBJ2-5
size: NA
D: TRBD1
V: TRBV29-1
CDR3: CSVEGDRDRGQETQYF
DNA: TGCAGCGTTGAGGGGGACCGGGACAGGGGACAAGAGACCCAGTACTTC

J: TRBJ2-7
size: once
D: NA
V: TRBV10-3
CDR3: CAISAQGSGASNEQYF
DNA: TGTGCCATCAGTGCCCAGGGTAGCGGAGCCTCTAACGAGCAGTACTTC

J: TRBJ2-5
size: NA
D: NA
V: TRBV28
CDR3: CASSPTWGRGETQYF
DNA: TGTGCCAGCAGCCCCACCTGGGGGCGAGGGGAGACCCAGTACTTC

J: TRBJ2-1
size: NA
D: NA
V: TRBV19
CDR3: CASSRDIGSYNEQFF
DNA: TGTGCCAGTAGTAGGGACATCGGCTCCTACAATGAGCAGTTCTTC

J: TRBJ2-4
size: few
D: NA
V: TRBV15
CDR3: CATSREGGVAKNIQYF
DNA: TGTGCCACCAGCAGAGAGGGCGGGGTGGCCAAAAACATTCAGTACTTC

J: TRBJ1-3
size: NA
D: TRBD1
V: TRBV12-3/TRBV12-4
CDR3: CASSLGTGAGNTIYF
DNA: TGTGCCAGCAGTTTAGGGACAGGGGCTGGAAACACCATATATTTT

J: TRBJ2-7
size: NA
D: TRBD2
V: TRBV29-1
CDR3: CSVATTSGDYEQYF
DNA: TGCAGCGTCGCAACGACTAGCGGGGACTACGAGCAGTACTTC

J: TRBJ2-2
size: NA
D: TRBD2
V: TRBV3-1
CDR3: CASSLGLASVTGELFF
DNA: TGTGCCAGCAGCTTAGGACTAGCGAGTGTTACCGGGGAGCTGTTTTTT

J: TRBJ2-5
size: NA
D: NA
V: TRBV5-1
CDR3: CASSLDQGTQYF
DNA: TGCGCCAGCAGCTTGGATCAGGGGACCCAGTACTTC

J: TRBJ2-7
size: NA
D: NA
V: TRBV27
CDR3: CASSSISGAYEQYF
DNA: TGTGCCAGCAGTTCCATCTCCGGGGCCTACGAGCAGTACTTC

J: TRBJ2-3
size: few
D: NA
V: TRBV13
CDR3: CASSLGLNAEADTQYF
DNA: TGTGCCAGCAGCTTAGGCCTAAATGCGGAGGCAGATACGCAGTATTTT

J: TRBJ2-2
size: NA
D: NA
V: TRBV11-2
CDR3: CASTPIPTGELFF
DNA: TGTGCCAGCACCCCGATACCCACCGGGGAGCTGTTTTTT

J: TRBJ2-1
size: few
D: NA
V: TRBV29-1
CDR3: CSVGGRSSGLYNEQFF
DNA: TGCAGCGTTGGGGGGAGGTCCTCCGGCCTTTACAATGAGCAGTTCTTC

J: TRBJ2-7
size: few
D: TRBD2
V: TRBV20-1
CDR3: CSATHGTSISYEQYF
DNA: TGCAGTGCGACCCACGGGACTAGCATCTCCTACGAGCAGTACTTC

J: TRBJ2-3
size: few
D: NA
V: TRBV5-1
CDR3: CASSLGQVNTDTQYF
DNA: TGCGCCAGCAGCTTGGGACAAGTTAACACAGATACGCAGTATTTT

J: TRBJ2-4
size: few
D: NA
V: TRBV5-1
CDR3: CASREIAKNIQYF
DNA: TGCGCCAGCCGCGAGATAGCCAAAAACATTCAGTACTTC

J: TRBJ2-1
size: few
D: TRBD2
V: TRBV12-3/TRBV12-4
CDR3: CASNPSGKSSYNEQFF
DNA: TGTGCCAGCAACCCAAGCGGGAAGAGCTCCTACAATGAGCAGTTCTTC

J: TRBJ1-1
size: few
D: NA
V: TRBV12-3/TRBV12-4
CDR3: CASSPGYLAEAFF
DNA: TGTGCCAGCAGTCCAGGGTACTTGGCTGAAGCTTTCTTT

J: TRBJ2-5
size: NA
D: NA
V: TRBV20-1
CDR3: CSASGAAETQYF
DNA: TGCAGTGCTAGTGGGGCCGCCGAGACCCAGTACTTC

J: TRBJ1-1
size: NA
D: NA
V: TRBV6-5
CDR3: CASSYSLQEPYTEAFF
DNA: TGTGCCAGCAGTTACTCTTTACAGGAGCCGTACACTGAAGCTTTCTTT

J: TRBJ2-1
size: few
D: NA
V: TRBV5-1
CDR3: CASSPDPNNEQFF
DNA: TGCGCCAGCAGCCCAGACCCGAACAATGAGCAGTTCTTC

J: TRBJ2-7
size: few
D: NA
V: TRBV5-1
CDR3: CASSLSGGNYEQYF
DNA: TGCGCCAGCAGCTTGTCTGGCGGCAACTACGAGCAGTACTTC

J: TRBJ2-1
size: NA
D: TRBD2
V: TRBV4-2
CDR3: CASSPPRLSGSAYNEQFF
DNA: TGTGCCAGCAGCCCGCCCCGCCTGAGCGGGAGCGCCTACAATGAGCAGTTCTTC

J: TRBJ2-1
size: NA
D: TRBD2
V: TRBV10-1
CDR3: CASICPSGGAKESNEQFF
DNA: TGCGCCAGCATTTGTCCTAGCGGGGGGGCAAAAGAATCCAATGAGCAGTTCTTC

J: TRBJ2-3
size: once
D: TRBD2
V: TRBV7-9
CDR3: CASSLSSGLAGADTQYF
DNA: TGTGCTAGCAGCTTATCATCGGGACTAGCGGGAGCAGATACGCAGTATTTT

J: TRBJ2-5
size: NA
D: NA
V: TRBV11-2
CDR3: CASSPGTSQETQYF
DNA: TGTGCCAGCAGCCCCGGGACATCCCAAGAGACCCAGTACTTC

J: TRBJ2-7
size: NA
D: TRBD2
V: TRBV7-8
CDR3: CASSLEGTSGSYEQYF
DNA: TGTGCCAGCAGCTTAGAGGGGACTAGCGGGAGCTACGAGCAGTACTTC

J: TRBJ1-5
size: few
D: NA
V: TRBV28
CDR3: CASSFLFGWDRPQHF
DNA: TGTGCCAGCAGTTTTTTGTTCGGCTGGGATCGGCCCCAGCATTTT

J: TRBJ2-3
size: few
D: NA
V: TRBV28
CDR3: CASSGGIPRADTQYF
DNA: TGTGCCAGCAGTGGGGGGATCCCACGCGCAGATACGCAGTATTTT

J: TRBJ2-1
size: many
D: TRBD2
V: TRBV5-1
CDR3: CASSLGSSGRANEQFF
DNA: TGCGCCAGCAGCTTGGGGTCTAGCGGGAGGGCCAATGAGCAGTTCTTC

J: TRBJ2-3
size: NA
D: TRBD2
V: TRBV29-1
CDR3: CSGTRSRADTQYF
DNA: TGCAGCGGGACTAGATCGCGGGCAGATACGCAGTATTTT

J: TRBJ2-1
size: NA
D: NA
V: TRBV5-1
CDR3: CASNVPGASYNEQFF
DNA: TGCGCCAGCAACGTGCCGGGTGCCTCCTACAATGAGCAGTTCTTC

J: TRBJ1-5
size: NA
D: TRBD1
V: TRBV24-1
CDR3: CATAGTAPNQPQHF
DNA: TGTGCCACTGCAGGGACAGCCCCAAATCAGCCCCAGCATTTT

J: TRBJ2-1
size: few
D: TRBD2
V: TRBV20-1
CDR3: CSATVAGGPSDEQFF
DNA: TGCAGTGCGACCGTAGCGGGAGGGCCTTCCGATGAGCAGTTCTTC

J: TRBJ1-1
size: NA
D: NA
V: TRBV20-1
CDR3: CSAPGVGATEAFF
DNA: TGCAGTGCTCCCGGGGTAGGCGCCACTGAAGCTTTCTTT

J: TRBJ1-6
size: few
D: TRBD1
V: TRBV12-3/TRBV12-4
CDR3: CASSLTGAYNSPLHF
DNA: TGTGCCAGCAGTTTGACAGGGGCCTATAATTCACCCCTCCACTTT

J: TRBJ1-6
size: many
D: NA
V: TRBV10-3
CDR3: CAISDPRGTPLHF
DNA: TGTGCCATCAGTGACCCACGCGGTACACCCCTCCACTTT